This entry lists 27 T cell receptor beta chains sequenced from one sample in a study of blood T cell repertoires in COVID-19. Generated by immunoSEQ multiplex PCR, the TCRdb table keeps only in-frame clones and is missing some. The table has under 400,000 clones, 70% to 90% seen once. What was sequenced was peripheral blood. All receptors come from a woman between 25 and 40 years old with COVID-19, enrolled during active disease.

J is TRBJ1-2 and V is TRBV12-3 or TRBV12-4; D perhaps matches TRBD1 (5 bases). The CDR3 runs to 11 residues. V lost 8 bases to trimming and J lost 6 bases, with 10 bases between them. CDR3 in amino acids: CASLDSNGYTF. In DNA form, the CDR3 reads TGTGCCAGCCTCGACAGTAATGGCTACACCTTC.

The rearrangement links TRBV4-2 to TRBJ2-7; possibly TRBD1 for D (5 bases). This CDR3 comprises 17 residues. Trimming took 0 bases from V and 0 from J, leaving 15 bases between them. The germline CDR1 and CDR2 sequences are LGHNA and YNFKEQ. The CDR3 region is CASSQETAALGSYEQYF. CDR3 DNA sequence: TGTGCCAGCAGCCAAGAGACAGCAGCGCTTGGCTCCTACGAGCAGTACTTC.

This rearrangement joins TRBV6-6 to TRBJ2-5; maybe TRBD2 (6 bases). The V gene lost 6 bases and the J gene lost 3 bases, with 14 bases spanning the gap. This CDR3 region has 14 residues. Germline-derived CDR1 and CDR2 are MNHNY and SVGAGI (reference sequence). The CDR3 region is CASSHGTGEETQYF. Written as DNA, the CDR3 is TGTGCCAGCAGCCACGGGACGGGGGAAGAGACCCAGTACTTC.

The chain combines TRBV9 with TRBJ2-3; 7 bases match TRBD2. Germline values: CDR1 SGDLS, CDR2 YYNGEE. The CDR3 is 18 amino acids. V shed 5 bases, J shed 1 base, and the junction held 16 bases outside the gene matches. The CDR3 loop reads CASRGTSATKWGTDTQYF. For the CDR3, the DNA is TGTGCCAGCAGGGGAACTAGCGCTACAAAGTGGGGCACAGATACGCAGTATTTT.

CDR3 nucleotides: TGTGCCAGCAGCCCCGGGACTATGAACACCGGGGAGCTGTTTTTT. Translated, it gives CASSPGTMNTGELFF. The chain has TRBV27 and TRBJ2-2; TRBD2 aligns across 7 bases. After removal of 6 bases from V and 1 base from J, the junction contained 5 bases not matched to a gene. The CDR3 is made up of 15 amino acids. Germline CDR1 and CDR2: MNHEY and SMNVEV (reference sequence).

The V and J genes are TRBV5-1 and TRBJ2-7; 9 nucleotides line up with TRBD1. Germline V gene data show CDR1 as SGHRS and CDR2 as YFSETQ. J lost 4 bases, V lost 4 bases, and 6 bases had no gene match. The CDR3 runs to 14 residues. Here the CDR3 DNA reads TGCGCCAGCAGCCCCGGGACAGGGCTATACGAGCAGTACTTC. Translating gives CASSPGTGLYEQYF.

This chain joins TRBV18 and TRBJ2-7; no reliable D call. This CDR3 has 12 residues. Germline V CDR1 and CDR2: KGHSH, LQKENI. V lost 2 bases and J 5 bases, leaving 7 bases between the germline ends. DNA of the CDR3: TGTGCCAGCTCACCAGACTTCGACGAGCAGTACTTC. It encodes CASSPDFDEQYF.

This clone was seen just once. V usage is TRBV9 and J usage is TRBJ2-3; the match to TRBD2 covers 12 bases. Germline values: CDR1 SGDLS, CDR2 YYNGEE. The ends lost 0 bases at V and 6 bases at J; junction bases unmatched: 8. The CDR3 length is 17 residues. CDR3 nucleotides: TGTGCCAGCAGCGTAGGGACTAGCGGGACCCTTGGCGATACGCAGTATTTT. Translation gives CASSVGTSGTLGDTQYF.

The chain recombines TRBV7-6 with TRBJ2-1; 12 bases are a match to TRBD2. The germline V gene encodes CDR1 SGHVS and CDR2 FNYEAQ. V dropped 0 bases and J dropped 4; count of bases not matched to a gene: 7. This CDR3 spans 18 amino acids. The CDR3 is CASSLAPSGRGTYNEQFF. In nucleotides, the CDR3 is TGTGCCAGCAGCTTAGCACCTAGCGGGAGGGGTACGTACAATGAGCAGTTCTTC.

J is TRBJ2-1 and V is TRBV7-3; 10 positions agree with TRBD2. In germline, CDR1 is SGHTA, CDR2 FQGTGA. The CDR3 loop spans 16 amino acids. V lost 5 bases and J lost 5; bases outside the gene matches: 9. The CDR3 DNA reads as TGTGCCAGCAGCCTCGTGGGTAGCGGGAGGAACAATGAGCAGTTCTTC. Its protein is CASSLVGSGRNNEQFF. Full variable domain (outside the CDR3, taken from reference TRBV7-3 and TRBJ2-1): GAGVSQTPSNKVTEKGKYVELRCDPISGHTALYWYRQSLGQGPEFLIYFQGTGAADDSGLPNDRFFAVRPEGSVSTLKIQRTERGDSAVYLCASSLVGSGRNNEQFFGPGTRLTVL.

This chain's CDR3 is CASSPRTGGTDTQYF. Here the CDR3 DNA reads TGTGCCAGTAGTCCGCGGACAGGAGGCACAGATACGCAGTATTTT. The chain is built from TRBV19 and TRBJ2-3; the match to TRBD1 covers 7 bases. The length of the CDR3 is 15 residues. Germline CDR1 and CDR2: LNHDA and SQIVND (reference sequence). V shed 5 bases, J shed 1 base, and the junction held 6 bases outside the gene matches.

The chain has TRBV3-1 (or the pseudogene TRBV3-2) and TRBJ2-7; the D gene is possibly TRBD1 (6 bases). Trimming shortened V by 4 bases and J by 2 bases, and 12 bases separated the two germline ends. This CDR3 spans 14 amino acids. Germline loops: CDR1 LGHDT, CDR2 YNNKEL (reference sequence). The CDR3, as DNA: TGTGCCAGCAGCCGATACCGGGACACCTACGAGCAGTACTTC. It specifies CASSRYRDTYEQYF.

The rearrangement joins TRBV30 to TRBJ2-1, with D unresolved. V was trimmed by 4 bases and J by 9 bases, leaving 10 bases between them. The CDR3 length is 11 residues. Per the germline V gene, CDR1 is GTSNPN and CDR2 is SVGIG (reference sequence). CDR3 in amino acids: CAWTMRGEQFF. For the CDR3, the DNA is TGTGCCTGGACCATGAGAGGTGAGCAGTTCTTC.

V and J are TRBV2 and TRBJ1-1, with D tentatively TRBD1 (6 bases). The ends were cut back, 1 base at V and 1 base at J, with 13 bases in the middle. Germline CDR1 SNHLY, CDR2 FYNNEI. The CDR3 extends over 16 amino acids. The CDR3 nucleotides read TGTGCCAGCAGTGAAGGGGATGGGGGCGAGAACACTGAAGCTTTCTTT. Protein product: CASSEGDGGENTEAFF.

V gene TRBV2 combines with J gene TRBJ2-2; a weak D match, TRBD1 (5 bases). Per germline, CDR1 SNHLY and CDR2 FYNNEI. CDR3 length equals 13 residues. V dropped 4 bases and J dropped 4 bases, with 7 bases sitting between them. CDR3 sequence: CASSVRATGELFF. For the CDR3, the DNA is TGTGCCAGCAGTGTCAGGGCCACCGGGGAGCTGTTTTTT.

This chain uses TRBV30 with TRBJ2-7; TRBD1 matches 9 bases. CDR1 GTSNPN and CDR2 SVGIG come from the germline V gene (reference sequence). Germline trimming cut 3 bases from V and 4 bases from J; bases unmatched to any gene: 4. This CDR3 spans 13 amino acids. The DNA of the CDR3 is TGTGCCTGGAGCCGGGACAGGGATTACGAGCAGTACTTC. Protein product: CAWSRDRDYEQYF. Filled out from reference TRBV30 and TRBJ2-7, the complete variable domain reads SQTIHQWPATLVQPVGSPLSLECTVEGTSNPNLYWYRQAAGRGLQLLFYSVGIGQISSEVPQNLSASRPQDRQFILSSKKLLLSDSGFYLCAWSRDRDYEQYFGPGTRLTVT.

This sequence joins TRBV18 and TRBJ1-1, with D hard to call. This CDR3 has 15 amino acids. The V gene's germline CDR1 is KGHSH and CDR2 LQKENI. Between the trimmed V and J ends, which lost 2 bases and 5 bases, there was a span of 15 bases. The CDR3 DNA is TGTGCCAGCTCACCAGCCCCGCGGACTCCGACTGAAGCTTTCTTT. Translation: CASSPAPRTPTEAFF.

This chain links TRBV7-9 with TRBJ1-5, with D tentatively TRBD1 (6 bases). V lost 4 bases to trimming and J lost 1 base, with 11 bases between them. This CDR3 contains 15 residues. The germline CDR1 and CDR2 sequences are SEHNR and FQNEAQ (reference sequence). The CDR3 protein is CASSSHRDSNQPQHF. For the CDR3, the DNA is TGTGCCAGCAGCTCTCACAGGGACAGCAATCAGCCCCAGCATTTT.

This chain uses TRBV9 with TRBJ2-1; 12 bases align to TRBD2. The V gene end was trimmed by 0 bases and the J gene end by 1 base; junction bases not matched to a gene: 8. This CDR3 comprises 19 residues. Germline assignment: CDR1 SGDLS and CDR2 YYNGEE. The CDR3 loop is CASSVDRTSGALSYNEQFF. In nucleotides, the CDR3 is TGTGCCAGCAGCGTAGATAGGACTAGCGGGGCCTTATCCTACAATGAGCAGTTCTTC.

The rearrangement joins TRBV5-1 to TRBJ2-3, with TRBD2 matching over 9 bases. This CDR3 is built from 17 residues. V gave up 4 bases and J gave up 6 bases; unmatched junction bases: 15. CDR1 and CDR2 from the germline V gene are SGHRS and YFSETQ. The CDR3 DNA reads TGCGCCAGCAGCACTCCCGGTCCTAGCGGGACTCTCGATACGCAGTATTTT. It translates to CASSTPGPSGTLDTQYF.

The chain uses TRBV30 and TRBJ2-2, with 7 bases that match TRBD2. The V gene end was trimmed by 4 bases and the J gene end by 4 bases; junction bases not matched to a gene: 9. Germline assignment: CDR1 GTSNPN and CDR2 SVGIG (reference sequence). The CDR3 runs 15 residues. This CDR3 is CAWTPAGLGTGELFF. The DNA of the CDR3 is TGTGCCTGGACGCCGGCAGGACTAGGCACCGGGGAGCTGTTTTTT.

A few counts support this clone. V is TRBV28 and J is TRBJ1-6, with TRBD1 as a possible D gene (5 bases). There are 15 residues in the CDR3. Germline loops: CDR1 MDHEN, CDR2 SYDVKM. V was trimmed by 6 bases and J by 9 bases, leaving 18 bases between them. CDR3 bases: TGTGCCAGCAGCCCCCTTCAGGGAATTGGTTCACCCCTCCACTTT. Its protein is CASSPLQGIGSPLHF.

The chain has TRBV5-1 and TRBJ2-1; 8 bases map to TRBD2. This CDR3 is 14 amino acids long. Germline V gene data show CDR1 as SGHRS and CDR2 as YFSETQ. V dropped 2 bases and J dropped 8; count of bases not matched to a gene: 6. The CDR3 nucleotides are TGCGCCAGCAGCTTAGCGGGAGCAAGGGATGAGCAGTTCTTC. Protein: CASSLAGARDEQFF. The full variable domain, in which reference TRBV5-1 and TRBJ2-1 provide the parts outside the CDR3, is KAGVTQTPRYLIKTRGQQVTLSCSPISGHRSVSWYQQTPGQGLQFLFEYFSETQRNKGNFPGRFSGRQFSNSRSEMNVSTLELGDSALYLCASSLAGARDEQFFGPGTRLTVL.

V gene TRBV5-1 combines with J gene TRBJ2-7, with 9 bases matching TRBD2. This CDR3 comprises 15 residues. Per the germline V gene, CDR1 is SGHRS and CDR2 is YFSETQ. V trimming: 0 bases; J trimming: 3 bases; junction bases outside the gene matches: 4. The CDR3 coding sequence is TGCGCCAGCAGCTTGGGCGGGGGGGGCAACTACGAGCAGTACTTC. Its protein is CASSLGGGGNYEQYF.

This chain links TRBV11-2 with TRBJ2-2; possibly TRBD2 for D (5 bases). Per germline, CDR1 SGHAT and CDR2 FQNNGV. The length of the CDR3 is 17 residues. V shed 5 bases and J shed 1 base, with 17 bases lying between them. CDR3 protein: CASSPPEAVLNTGELFF. In DNA, the CDR3 is TGTGCCAGCAGCCCACCGGAAGCGGTGCTGAACACCGGGGAGCTGTTTTTT.

The rearrangement uses TRBV7-3 and TRBJ1-5, with D possibly TRBD1 on 6 matching bases. The V gene lost 5 bases and the J gene lost 1 base, with 18 bases spanning the gap. Per germline, CDR1 SGHTA and CDR2 FQGTGA. CDR3 size: 17 residues. The CDR3 here is CASSRLGGGRSNQPQHF. Here the CDR3 DNA reads TGTGCCAGCAGCCGTTTAGGCGGGGGCAGGAGCAATCAGCCCCAGCATTTT.

The rearrangement joins TRBV12-3 or TRBV12-4 to TRBJ2-3, with a possible D match to TRBD2 (5 bases). The germline V and J ends were trimmed by 4 bases and 5 bases, with 10 bases remaining between them. This CDR3 spans 13 amino acids. CDR3 sequence (DNA): TGTGCCAGCAGTTCCACTAGAGTAGATACGCAGTATTTT. It is translated as CASSSTRVDTQYF.